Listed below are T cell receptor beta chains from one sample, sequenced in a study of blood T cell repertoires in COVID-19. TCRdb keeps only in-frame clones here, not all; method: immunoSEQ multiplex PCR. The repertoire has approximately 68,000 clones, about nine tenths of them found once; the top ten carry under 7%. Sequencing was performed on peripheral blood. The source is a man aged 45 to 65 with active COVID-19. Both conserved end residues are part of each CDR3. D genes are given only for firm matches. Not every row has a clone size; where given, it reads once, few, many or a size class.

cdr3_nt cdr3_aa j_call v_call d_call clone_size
TGCGCCAGCAGCTTATTGGTTTTTGGGACAGAGGCCTCTAACTATGGCTACACCTTC CASSLLVFGTEASNYGYTF TRBJ1-2 TRBV5-1 TRBD1 NA
TGTGCTAGCAGCTTAGGGGCTAGCGGAACCTACGAGCAGTACTTC CASSLGASGTYEQYF TRBJ2-7 TRBV7-7 TRBD2 NA
TGTGCCAGCAGCCCTTTTCCAGGGGGCACCACCGGGGAGCTGTTTTTT CASSPFPGGTTGELFF TRBJ2-2 TRBV11-2 TRBD1 NA
TGTGCCAGCAGTTTTTCGAGCGGGTCAGACATTCAGTACTTC CASSFSSGSDIQYF TRBJ2-4 TRBV27 NA NA
TGTGCCAGCAGCGCTGGGGACAGACAATATGGCTACACCTTC CASSAGDRQYGYTF TRBJ1-2 TRBV9 TRBD1 NA
TGTGCCAGCAGCTCCCAGCCACGTGGGAGCACCTTC CASSSQPRGSTF TRBJ1-2 TRBV28 NA NA
TGTGCCAGCAGTATGTCTCGGGGGTCTGGCTACACCTTC CASSMSRGSGYTF TRBJ1-2 TRBV12-3/TRBV12-4 NA NA
TGTGCCAGCAGTTACGGGACTCAACTATACAATGAGCAGTTCTTC CASSYGTQLYNEQFF TRBJ2-1 TRBV6-5 NA once
TGTGCCAGTAGTCCCCGGAGGGTGGCTAGCGGGGTTGTACGGGAGCAGTACTTC CASSPRRVASGVVREQYF TRBJ2-7 TRBV19 TRBD2 NA
TGCGCCAGCAGCCAAGATTCAGGGGGATCCTACGAGCAGTACTTC CASSQDSGGSYEQYF TRBJ2-7 TRBV4-3 TRBD1 NA
TGTGCCAGCACAATGGCGGCCGTCACAGATACGCAGTATTTT CASTMAAVTDTQYF TRBJ2-3 TRBV6-5 NA NA
TGTGCCACCAGGAGACAGCAAGAGACCCAGTACTTC CATRRQQETQYF TRBJ2-5 TRBV15 NA NA
TGCGCCAGCAGCCCTGGGACAGCGAATTCACCCCTCCACTTT CASSPGTANSPLHF TRBJ1-6 TRBV5-1 TRBD1 NA
TGTGCCAGCAGTTACGACTCTAGCGGGAGGACACACGAGCAGTACTTC CASSYDSSGRTHEQYF TRBJ2-7 TRBV6-5 TRBD2 NA
TGTGCCAGCAGTTACTCTCGGACAGGGGGATCCTATGGCTACACCTTC CASSYSRTGGSYGYTF TRBJ1-2 TRBV6-5 TRBD1 few
TGTGCCAGCAGTCAGATAGCGGGCCCTTCAGAGCAGTTCTTC CASSQIAGPSEQFF TRBJ2-1 TRBV27 TRBD2 NA
TGCGCCAGCAGCCAAGTGTCACGGTTAAACACTGAAGCTTTCTTT CASSQVSRLNTEAFF TRBJ1-1 TRBV4-3 NA NA
TGTGCCAGCAGCGTCCGGGGGGTAAGCGAAAAACTGTTTTTT CASSVRGVSEKLFF TRBJ1-4 TRBV9 NA NA
TGTGCCAGCACCCAGGGACAGGGGGCCTACGAGCAGTACTTC CASTQGQGAYEQYF TRBJ2-7 TRBV6-5 TRBD1 NA
TGTGCCAGCAGCTTAGTTCCGACTAGCAGGTCGACTAACTATGGCTACACCTTC CASSLVPTSRSTNYGYTF TRBJ1-2 TRBV7-2 NA once
TGTGCCAGCAGCCGACTAGCGGAGGACTACGAGCAGTACTTC CASSRLAEDYEQYF TRBJ2-7 TRBV6-2/TRBV6-3 TRBD2 once
TGCGCCAGCAGCGAGGATTACAGGGCTACTGGGGCCAACGTCCTGACTTTC CASSEDYRATGANVLTF TRBJ2-6 TRBV5-1 NA NA
TGTGCCAGCAGCCCGGACAGGGGGCATAACTATGGCTACACCTTC CASSPDRGHNYGYTF TRBJ1-2 TRBV5-4 TRBD1 NA
TGTGCCAGCAGCCCCGGGACAGGGGTCCAAGAGACCCAGTACTTC CASSPGTGVQETQYF TRBJ2-5 TRBV5-5 TRBD1 NA
TGTGCCAGCAAGGGGGAGGGGCCTTATAGCAATCAGCCCCAGCATTTT CASKGEGPYSNQPQHF TRBJ1-5 TRBV27 NA NA
TGTGCCAGCAGCCCTCGGGGGAGCACTGAAGCTTTCTTT CASSPRGSTEAFF TRBJ1-1 TRBV7-3 NA NA
TGTGCCAGCAGTTTAGTTCGTTCACCCCTCCACTTT CASSLVRSPLHF TRBJ1-6 TRBV12-3/TRBV12-4 NA NA
TGTGCCAGCAGCAAGGGACTAGCGGGGGGGCGAGAGCAGTTCTTC CASSKGLAGGREQFF TRBJ2-1 TRBV7-2 TRBD2 NA
TGTGCCAGCAGCTTACACCCGGGTACAGATACGCAGTATTTT CASSLHPGTDTQYF TRBJ2-3 TRBV7-2 NA NA
TGTGCCAGCAGTTTATCACGACGAGGGACTGAAGCTTTCTTT CASSLSRRGTEAFF TRBJ1-1 TRBV27 NA NA
TGTGCCAGCAGCCCCCCAAGGGGGCCATACAATGAGCAGTTCTTC CASSPPRGPYNEQFF TRBJ2-1 TRBV7-9 TRBD1 NA
TGCGCCAGCAGCCGAGATTCCGGGACAGGGGATGAAAAACTGTTTTTT CASSRDSGTGDEKLFF TRBJ1-4 TRBV4-3 TRBD1 NA
TGTGCCAGCAGCTTCCTAGCGGCCTACGAGCAGTACTTC CASSFLAAYEQYF TRBJ2-7 TRBV7-2 TRBD2 NA
TGTGCCAGCAGTCCCGGTGGGCGGACACTTTATAGCAATCAGCCCCAGCATTTT CASSPGGRTLYSNQPQHF TRBJ1-5 TRBV6-2/TRBV6-3 NA NA
TGCGCCAGCAGCTTGACAGGTCACCAAGAGACCCAGTACTTC CASSLTGHQETQYF TRBJ2-5 TRBV5-1 NA NA
TGCGCCAGCAGCTTCGGGACAGGGGGCACTGAAGCTTTCTTT CASSFGTGGTEAFF TRBJ1-1 TRBV5-1 TRBD1 NA
TGTGCCAGCAGCTTGGCCTTCGGCGGGAGGGCCCTATCCTACAATGAGCAGTTCTTC CASSLAFGGRALSYNEQFF TRBJ2-1 TRBV5-8 TRBD2 NA
TGTGCCAGCAGCGTAGAGGGGGCAGGGCAGCCCCAGCATTTT CASSVEGAGQPQHF TRBJ1-5 TRBV9 TRBD1 NA
TGTGCCACCAGTGAGGATCTAGCAGGCACCGGGGAGCTGTTTTTT CATSEDLAGTGELFF TRBJ2-2 TRBV24-1 NA NA
TGCGCCAGCAGCATGACAGGGGACTATGGCTACACCTTC CASSMTGDYGYTF TRBJ1-2 TRBV5-1 TRBD1 NA
TGTGCCAGCAGTCCCCGAGCAGGGGAATCTGGCTACACCTTC CASSPRAGESGYTF TRBJ1-2 TRBV6-6 NA NA
TGTGCCAGCAGCTCGGGGACAGGGCGTGAGCAGTTCTTC CASSSGTGREQFF TRBJ2-1 TRBV7-3 TRBD1 NA
TGTGCCAGCAGCCAAGAGGGGACAGGGCCCCCTTGGGACACTGAAGCTTTCTTT CASSQEGTGPPWDTEAFF TRBJ1-1 TRBV14 TRBD1 NA
TGTGCCAGCAACGCACCCCGGACAGGTGGTAGTGGCTACACCTTC CASNAPRTGGSGYTF TRBJ1-2 TRBV28 TRBD1 NA
TGCGCCAGCAGCTTGGCAACTAGCGGGGGGGTAGATACGCAGTATTTT CASSLATSGGVDTQYF TRBJ2-3 TRBV5-1 TRBD2 NA
TGTGCCAGCAGCCAAGCGAGAGGTAATCAGCCCCAGCATTTT CASSQARGNQPQHF TRBJ1-5 TRBV14 NA few
TGTGCCAGCAGCTGGGACAGGGTCGTAAGCAATCAGCCCCAGCATTTT CASSWDRVVSNQPQHF TRBJ1-5 TRBV5-8 TRBD1 NA
TGTGCCAGCAGCGTTAGCGGGGGGGGCTCCTACAATGAGCAGTTCTTC CASSVSGGGSYNEQFF TRBJ2-1 TRBV9 TRBD2 once
TGTGCCAGCAGCCAAGATAATCCCGGGACTAGCGTTGGTGATGAGCAGTTCTTC CASSQDNPGTSVGDEQFF TRBJ2-1 TRBV14 TRBD2 NA
TGTGCCAGCAGTTTCTATGGACAGGGCTACGAGCAGTACTTC CASSFYGQGYEQYF TRBJ2-7 TRBV28 TRBD1 NA
TGTGCCAGTAGTACCCGACAGCCTAACTATGGCTACACCTTC CASSTRQPNYGYTF TRBJ1-2 TRBV19 NA NA
TGCGCCAGCAGCTTCCTCGGCGGTAGACAGGGACTTAATGAAAAACTGTTTTTT CASSFLGGRQGLNEKLFF TRBJ1-4 TRBV5-1 TRBD1 NA
TGTGCCAGCAGCCAAGATCTCAGGGCTAGCGGGGCGGTACAAGAGACCCAGTACTTC CASSQDLRASGAVQETQYF TRBJ2-5 TRBV3-1/TRBV3-2 TRBD2 NA